Below, 30 T cell receptor beta chains from the same sample are listed, as sequenced in a study of T cells in Graves' hyperthyroidism and ophthalmopathy. RNA transcripts gave rise to amplified TCR beta CDR3 regions. The HTBI primer set served for first-round RT-PCR of the TCR CDR3. From the multiplex PCR reads, TCRdb called clonotypes with MiXCR, one entry per CDR3 protein. The sample shows 600,000 or so distinct CDR3 sequences, 13% to 15% of them seen only once. Sequencing was performed on blood. Source of these receptors: a woman between 45 and 60 years old with Graves' ophthalmopathy.

This clonotype was seen at least ten times. The CDR3, as DNA: TGTGCCAGCAGGAGGGTTGGGGGAGGCGAGCAGTACTTC. It translates to CASRRVGGGEQYF. J is TRBJ2-7 and V is TRBV6-1; possible D gene TRBD2, 6 bases. The CDR3 runs to 13 residues. V shed 6 bases and J shed 6 bases, with 15 bases lying between them. Germline-derived CDR1 and CDR2 are MNHNS and SASEGT.

There are many counts of this clonotype. The chain joins TRBV24-1 to TRBJ2-1; the match to TRBD2 covers 12 bases. Germline V CDR1 and CDR2: KGHDR, SFDVKD. With 4 bases clipped from V and 15 bases from J, the junction kept 9 bases outside the gene matches. The CDR3 totals 14 residues. DNA for the CDR3: TGTGCCACCAGTGAGGAATCGACTAGCGGGAGAGGGTTCTTC. Translating gives CATSEESTSGRGFF.

This clonotype has at least ten counts. This chain joins TRBV28 and TRBJ1-3, with a tentative D call TRBD1 (5 bases). With 7 bases removed from V and 2 bases from J, the gap between germline ends came to 9 bases. From germline, CDR1 is MDHEN and CDR2 SYDVKM. This CDR3 contains 13 residues. This CDR3 is CASTAGPGNTIYF. The CDR3 nucleotides are TGTGCCAGCACCGCAGGGCCTGGAAACACCATATATTTT.

In this sample, this clonotype turned up many times. This rearrangement joins TRBV28 to TRBJ2-1, with D uncertain. V was shortened by 8 bases and J by 2 bases, with 10 bases between the two germline ends. Germline values: CDR1 MDHEN, CDR2 SYDVKM. The CDR3 is 13 residues long. The CDR3 is CASLDGTYNEQFF. CDR3 DNA: TGTGCCAGCCTTGACGGAACCTACAATGAGCAGTTCTTC.

This chain connects TRBV28 to TRBJ1-2; no reliable D call. The germline V gene has CDR1 MDHEN and CDR2 SYDVKM. This CDR3 spans 14 amino acids. Trimming removed 7 bases from V and 3 bases from J, with 15 bases in between. CDR3 sequence: CASNGLTEDYGYTF. The CDR3 DNA is TGTGCCAGCAATGGGTTGACGGAAGACTATGGCTACACCTTC.

This clonotype was observed many times. The J gene is TRBJ2-1, the V gene TRBV9; tentative D call: TRBD2 (5 bases). This CDR3 spans 17 amino acids. Trimming left V 0 bases short and J 0 bases short, with 13 bases between. Per the germline V gene, CDR1 is SGDLS and CDR2 is YYNGEE. The CDR3 spells CASSVATGWSSYNEQFF. Written as DNA, the CDR3 is TGTGCCAGCAGCGTAGCTACGGGGTGGAGCTCCTACAATGAGCAGTTCTTC.

The rearrangement uses TRBV12-3 or TRBV12-4 and TRBJ1-5; D is unresolved. The CDR3 is 13 amino acids. V lost 6 bases to trimming and J lost 1 base, with 7 bases between them. The CDR3 loop is CASRHKSNQPQHF. In nucleotides, the CDR3 is TGTGCCAGCAGACATAAAAGCAATCAGCCCCAGCATTTT.

V gene TRBV5-1 combines with J gene TRBJ2-7, with D possibly being TRBD1 or TRBD2 (5 bases each). There are 15 residues in the CDR3. Deletions cut 9 bases from V and 1 base from J, with 20 bases between. Germline loops: CDR1 SGHRS, CDR2 YFSETQ. CDR3 loop: CATNLRDRNSYEQYF. DNA of the CDR3: TGCGCCACGAACCTCCGGGACCGAAATTCCTACGAGCAGTACTTC. Full variable domain (outside the CDR3, taken from reference TRBV5-1 and TRBJ2-7): KAGVTQTPRYLIKTRGQQVTLSCSPISGHRSVSWYQQTPGQGLQFLFEYFSETQRNKGNFPGRFSGRQFSNSRSEMNVSTLELGDSALYLCATNLRDRNSYEQYFGPGTRLTVT.

This clonotype was seen a few times. The chain recombines TRBV6-1 with TRBJ2-1, with TRBD2 matching over 10 bases. The germline CDR1 and CDR2 sequences are MNHNS and SASEGT. V shed 10 bases and J 0 bases; nucleotides not matched to a gene: 6. The CDR3 is 15 residues long. CDR3 loop: CATKLAGFSYNEQFF. The DNA of the CDR3 is TGTGCCACCAAACTAGCGGGGTTCTCCTACAATGAGCAGTTCTTC.

This clonotype has a count of ten or more. The chain is built from TRBV12-5 and TRBJ2-3; TRBD1 might be the D (6 bases). Germline CDR1 is LGHNT and CDR2 is FRNRAP. V gave up 3 bases and J gave up 6 bases, with 13 bases separating them. The CDR3 contains 14 residues. The CDR3 nucleotides read TGTGCTAGTGGTTTAGGGGGAGATGCGGATACGCAGTATTTT. The encoded protein is CASGLGGDADTQYF.

This chain links TRBV18 with TRBJ2-5; 12 bases agree with TRBD2. Germline CDR1 KGHSH, CDR2 LQKENI. The length of the CDR3 is 15 residues. Unmatched junction bases numbered 4, after V lost 4 bases and J lost 4 bases. The CDR3: CASSLKTSGRETQYF. The CDR3 coding sequence is TGTGCCAGCTCACTAAAGACTAGCGGGAGAGAGACCCAGTACTTC.

In its sample, this clonotype was seen many times. The rearrangement links TRBV28 to TRBJ2-3; the match to TRBD2 covers 14 bases. CDR3 size: 16 residues. Germline values: CDR1 MDHEN, CDR2 SYDVKM. Losses at the gene ends were 5 bases for V and 5 bases for J; bases not matched to a gene: 6. The CDR3 loop reads CASSQGLAGAIDTQYF. In nucleotides, the CDR3 is TGTGCCAGCAGTCAGGGACTAGCGGGAGCGATAGATACGCAGTATTTT.

The sample holds many counts of this clonotype. The junction differs from germline at one of its ends, possibly a read error. This chain connects TRBV15 to TRBJ1-2, with D hard to call. Germline loops: CDR1 LNHNV, CDR2 YYDKDF (reference sequence). The CDR3 is 18 residues long. CDR3: CATSRDWERRMNVYAYTF. In nucleotides, the CDR3 is TGTGCCACCAGCAGAGATTGGGAACGCAGGATGAATGTGTATGCCTACACCTTC. Combining the CDR3 with reference TRBV15 and TRBJ1-2 gives the whole variable domain DAMVIQNPRYQVTQFGKPVTLSCSQTLNHNVMYWYQQKSSQAPKLLFHYYDKDFNNEADTPDNFQSRRPNTSFCFLDIRSPGLGDTAMYLCATSRDWERRMNVYAYTFGSGTRLTVV.

In this sample, this clonotype turned up many times. The J gene is TRBJ2-1, the V gene TRBV12-3 or TRBV12-4; 8 bases are shared with TRBD1. Trimming took 1 base from V and 9 from J; bases not matched to a gene: 2. This CDR3 spans 13 amino acids. CDR3 region: CASSLGTGSEQFF. Here the CDR3 DNA reads TGTGCCAGCAGTTTAGGGACAGGGAGTGAGCAGTTCTTC.

This clonotype was seen repeatedly, ten times or more. The rearrangement joins TRBV11-2 to TRBJ1-4; D might be TRBD1 (6 bases). The CDR3 is made up of 13 amino acids. Germline CDR1 is SGHAT and CDR2 is FQNNGV. With 5 bases removed from V and 6 bases from J, the gap between germline ends came to 10 bases. CDR3 nucleotide sequence: TGTGCCAGCAGCCTCTACAGGGATGAAAAACTGTTTTTT. The encoded protein is CASSLYRDEKLFF. Combining the CDR3 with reference TRBV11-2 and TRBJ1-4 gives the whole variable domain EAGVAQSPRYKIIEKRQSVAFWCNPISGHATLYWYQQILGQGPKLLIQFQNNGVVDDSQLPKDRFSAERLKGVDSTLKIQPAKLEDSAVYLCASSLYRDEKLFFGSGTQLSVL.

CDR3 region: CASSHAWGNNSPLHF. CDR3 in DNA: TGTGCCAGCAGCCACGCGTGGGGGAATAATTCACCCCTCCACTTT. The chain combines TRBV28 with TRBJ1-6; D possibly corresponds to TRBD1 (5 bases). The CDR3 covers 15 residues. Trimming stripped 6 bases from V and 5 bases from J, with 14 bases between. Germline CDR1 and CDR2: MDHEN and SYDVKM.

In its sample, this clonotype was seen a few times. The J gene is TRBJ2-7, the V gene TRBV3-1; no firm D call. Germline CDR1 LGHDT, CDR2 YNNKEL (reference sequence). Trimming removed 8 bases at V and 2 bases at J, with 10 bases between. The CDR3 is 12 residues long. The CDR3 DNA sequence: TGTGCCAGCGGTGGAACGACCTACGAGCAGTACTTC. Translated, it gives CASGGTTYEQYF.

This clonotype was detected only once. The chain links TRBV20-1 to TRBJ1-1; D might be TRBD1 (5 bases). CDR1 and CDR2 (germline): DFQATT, SNEGSKA (reference sequence). The CDR3 length is 12 residues. As DNA, the CDR3 is TGCAGGGCCAGGGTGATGAACACTGAAGCTTTCTTT. Translation gives CRARVMNTEAFF.

In its sample, this clonotype was seen many times. V is TRBV27 and J is TRBJ2-7; no firm D call. Germline V lookup: CDR1 MNHEY, CDR2 SMNVEV (reference sequence). This CDR3 contains 15 residues. Between the trimmed V and J ends, which lost 2 bases and 6 bases, there was a span of 17 bases. The CDR3 DNA reads as TGTGCCAGCAGTTTAGGCCAGACCGTCGGTGGCGAGCAGTACTTC. Protein: CASSLGQTVGGEQYF.

This clonotype appeared a few times. V gene TRBV11-2 combines with J gene TRBJ2-1, with D possibly TRBD1 on 5 matching bases. V was clipped by 9 bases and J by 5 bases, with 20 bases between them. Germline V CDR1 and CDR2: SGHAT, FQNNGV. The CDR3 sequence is 15 residues long. This CDR3 reads CASSIRATGNNEQFF. The CDR3 nucleotides read TGTGCCAGTAGTATCCGGGCTACAGGTAACAATGAGCAGTTCTTC.

This clonotype was seen a few times. The germline gene is not matched at one end of the junction; a read error may be the cause. This chain connects TRBV15 to TRBJ2-1, with 7 bases matching TRBD2. The CDR3 has 16 residues. Looked up from germline, CDR1 is LNHNV and CDR2 is YYDKDF (reference sequence). The CDR3 protein is CATSRGGGGVYNEQLF. In nucleotides, the CDR3 is TGTGCCACCAGCAGAGGTGGGGGAGGGGTTTACAATGAGCAGCTCTTC. The variable domain in full, completed from reference TRBV15 and TRBJ2-1, reads DAMVIQNPRYQVTQFGKPVTLSCSQTLNHNVMYWYQQKSSQAPKLLFHYYDKDFNNEADTPDNFQSRRPNTSFCFLDIRSPGLGDTAMYLCATSRGGGGVYNEQLFGPGTRLTVL.

Of note for this clonotype: This may come from a read error, since a much larger clone is one base off. The V gene is TRBV28, the J gene TRBJ2-1; 9 bases match TRBD2. With V trimmed by 5 bases and J by 4 bases, 15 bases remained unmatched. The CDR3 totals 18 residues. Looked up from germline, CDR1 is MDHEN and CDR2 is SYDVKM. Written as DNA, the CDR3 is TGTGCCAGCAGTGAGTCGGGGGGTGAGACTAGCGGATACAATGAGCAGTTCTTC. Translation gives CASSESGGETSGYNEQFF.

The chain recombines TRBV28 with TRBJ2-7; 10 bases map to TRBD1. The CDR3 runs to 15 residues. Germline V gene data show CDR1 as MDHEN and CDR2 as SYDVKM. Trimming removed 5 bases from V and 2 bases from J; junction bases left unmatched: 6. CDR3 loop: CASSGPGQGTYEQYF. The CDR3 DNA reads as TGTGCCAGCAGTGGACCGGGACAGGGGACCTACGAGCAGTACTTC.

This clonotype was observed many times. The rearrangement joins TRBV27 to TRBJ2-3, with D uncertain. The V and J ends lost 0 bases and 3 bases respectively, with 10 bases between them. Germline assignment: CDR1 MNHEY and CDR2 SMNVEV (reference sequence). The CDR3 is 15 residues long. The chain's CDR3 is CASSLSIAPTDTQYF. The DNA of the CDR3 is TGTGCCAGCAGTTTATCGATAGCCCCGACAGATACGCAGTATTTT.

This clonotype was seen ten or more times. The chain joins TRBV20-1 to TRBJ2-1, with TRBD2 matching 7 bases. The CDR3 sequence is 15 residues long. Germline CDR1 DFQATT, CDR2 SNEGSKA (reference sequence). J gave up 3 bases and V 3 bases, and 8 bases lay outside the gene matches. The CDR3 DNA reads TGCAGTGCTAGTAGGGCTAGCGGTTTCTACAATGAGCAGTTCTTC. Translation: CSASRASGFYNEQFF.

This clonotype was seen many times. V usage is TRBV5-1 and J usage is TRBJ1-1; D is ambiguous. From germline, CDR1 is SGHRS and CDR2 YFSETQ. The CDR3 totals 14 residues. The V gene lost 2 bases and the J gene lost 4 bases, with 12 bases spanning the gap. DNA of the CDR3: TGCGCCAGCAGCTTTCGGATGCGGGGCACTGAAGCTTTCTTT. Translated, it gives CASSFRMRGTEAFF.

This clonotype was seen many times. The rearrangement links TRBV15 to TRBJ2-7; 7 nucleotides align to TRBD2. V lost 3 bases and J lost 2; bases outside the gene matches: 1. Looked up from germline, CDR1 is LNHNV and CDR2 is YYDKDF (reference sequence). The CDR3 length is 13 residues. CDR3 residues: CATSSGRTYEQYF. The CDR3 nucleotides are TGTGCCACCAGCAGCGGGAGGACCTACGAGCAGTACTTC.

This clonotype showed up just a few times. The chain carries TRBV18 and TRBJ2-7, with TRBD1 identical over 9 bases. The germline V gene has CDR1 KGHSH and CDR2 LQKENI. The CDR3 extends over 15 amino acids. V lost 2 bases, J lost 0 bases, and 2 bases stayed unmatched. The CDR3 sequence is CASSPKGQGSYEQYF. The CDR3 coding sequence is TGTGCCAGCTCACCAAAGGGACAGGGCTCCTACGAGCAGTACTTC.

In this sample, this clonotype turned up many times. This chain uses TRBV11-3 with TRBJ1-1; maybe TRBD1 (6 bases). V lost 5 bases to trimming and J lost 4 bases, with 14 bases between them. There are 14 residues in the CDR3. Germline assignment: CDR1 SGHNT and CDR2 YENEEA. Here the CDR3 reads CASSHQQGATEAFF. The CDR3 DNA reads as TGTGCCAGCAGCCACCAACAGGGTGCCACTGAAGCTTTCTTT.

V and J are TRBV20-1 and TRBJ1-6; D is perhaps TRBD1 (6 bases). The CDR3 has 16 residues. Germline loops: CDR1 DFQATT, CDR2 SNEGSKA (reference sequence). Trimming stripped 2 bases from V and 6 bases from J, with 17 bases between. The CDR3 protein is CSARPWGRGVNSPLHF. Written as DNA, the CDR3 is TGCAGTGCTAGACCGTGGGGGCGGGGGGTTAATTCACCCCTCCACTTT.